This is a list of T cell receptor beta chains from one sample in a study of blood T cell repertoires in COVID-19. Profiling relied on immunoSEQ multiplex PCR, and the TCRdb table lists in-frame clones only, not all of them. Of a few hundred thousand clones in the sample, roughly 90% were seen once. Sequencing was performed on peripheral blood. Receptors originate from a man aged 18 to 30 with active or convalescent COVID-19. The CDR3 runs from the conserved cysteine through the conserved F or W. The D gene is left open where the match is weak. Rows give clone size only sometimes, using once, few, many, or a class for an expanded clone.

-	TRBD2	TRBV6-1	TRBJ2-7	CASSERTSGRGEQYF	TGTGCCAGCAGTGAGAGGACTAGCGGGAGGGGCGAGCAGTACTTC
-	-	TRBV6-5	TRBJ1-1	CASSYSNQGRTEAFF	TGTGCCAGCAGTTACTCGAACCAGGGTCGCACTGAAGCTTTCTTT
-	-	TRBV11-2	TRBJ2-5	CASSPPRETQYF	TGTGCCAGCAGCCCTCCGAGGGAGACCCAGTACTTC
-	-	TRBV11-2	TRBJ1-2	CASNVPSDGNGYTF	TGTGCCAGCAACGTACCCAGCGACGGTAATGGCTACACCTTC
-	-	TRBV27	TRBJ2-5	CASSVRRRHQETQYF	TGTGCCAGCAGTGTGCGACGGAGACACCAAGAGACCCAGTACTTC
-	TRBD1	TRBV11-2	TRBJ2-2	CASSPTGGEGGELFF	TGTGCCAGCAGCCCTACAGGGGGCGAGGGCGGGGAGCTGTTTTTT
-	TRBD1	TRBV19	TRBJ1-2	CASRTGSYGYTF	TGTGCCAGTAGGACAGGGTCCTATGGCTACACCTTC
few	TRBD2	TRBV5-1	TRBJ2-3	CASSLNRLAGTSTDTQYF	TGCGCCAGCAGCTTGAACCGACTAGCGGGTACAAGCACAGATACGCAGTATTTT
once	TRBD2	TRBV27	TRBJ2-1	CASSLGTSGFNEQFF	TGTGCCAGCAGTTTAGGGACTAGCGGTTTCAATGAGCAGTTCTTC
-	TRBD2	TRBV28	TRBJ2-1	CATHLLRGSSYNEQFF	TGTGCCACCCATTTACTTCGCGGGAGCTCCTACAATGAGCAGTTCTTC
once	TRBD1	TRBV5-1	TRBJ1-5	CASSETGTVGQPQHF	TGCGCCAGCAGCGAAACCGGGACAGTCGGTCAGCCCCAGCATTTT
-	TRBD2	TRBV2	TRBJ2-3	CASRSTSGPTDTQYF	TGTGCCAGCAGAAGCACTAGCGGGCCCACAGATACGCAGTATTTT
-	-	TRBV9	TRBJ2-3	CASSVTAPTDTQYF	TGTGCCAGCAGCGTGACTGCCCCGACAGATACGCAGTATTTT
few	-	TRBV29-1	TRBJ1-1	CSVVIQGRVDTEAFF	TGCAGCGTTGTTATACAGGGTCGGGTAGACACTGAAGCTTTCTTT
-	TRBD2	TRBV5-1	TRBJ2-1	CASSAVREGFYNEQFF	TGCGCCAGCAGCGCGGTACGGGAGGGATTTTACAATGAGCAGTTCTTC